The 28 T cell receptor beta chains in this list originate from one sample, sequenced in a study of T cell repertoires in cytomegalovirus infection (dated by TCRdb to between 2018 and 2020). The run used an Illumina HiSeq 1500. Through fastp at Q25 and MiXCR, TCRdb rebuilt clones from the public reads, retaining in-frame beta chains. Entries that share a CDR3 protein sequence are merged under the most common genes and DNA. The sample profile shows hundreds of thousands of distinct CDR3 sequences; 35% of them were found once. Of the sample, around 2.6% is held by the ten largest clones. The sample consisted of PBMCs. The source is a human donor in good health (CMV status not recorded). Some clones in this sample may be carry-over from other donors' samples.

V is TRBV20-1 and J is TRBJ1-1; the D gene is possibly TRBD1 (5 bases). V gave up 4 bases and J gave up 2 bases, with 8 bases separating them. Germline loops: CDR1 DFQATT, CDR2 SNEGSKA (reference sequence). This CDR3 contains 12 residues. CDR3 DNA: TGCAGTGCTACCGGGACTAACACTGAAGCTTTCTTT. Translating it yields CSATGTNTEAFF.

The gene calls are TRBV5-4 and TRBJ1-5, with a tentative D call TRBD1 (6 bases). Deletions cut 6 bases from V and 4 bases from J, with 11 bases between. CDR3 length equals 13 residues. Germline lookup yields CDR1 SGHNT and CDR2 YYREEE (reference sequence). CDR3 loop: CASNKQGNQPQHF. As DNA, the CDR3 is TGTGCCAGCAACAAACAGGGAAATCAGCCCCAGCATTTT. The entire variable domain, with the rest obtained from reference TRBV5-4 and TRBJ1-5, is as follows: ETGVTQSPTHLIKTRGQQVTLRCSSQSGHNTVSWYQQALGQGPQFIFQYYREEENGRGNFPPRFSGLQFPNYSSELNVNALELDDSALYLCASNKQGNQPQHFGDGTRLSIL.

The chain uses TRBV4-1 and TRBJ2-1; D gene uncertain. CDR1 MGHRA and CDR2 YSYEKL come from the germline V gene. V lost 0 bases and J 7 bases, leaving 10 bases between the germline ends. The CDR3 extends over 14 amino acids. The CDR3 protein is CASSQEALGNEQFF. The CDR3 DNA follows: TGCGCCAGCAGCCAAGAGGCGCTGGGGAATGAGCAGTTCTTC.

This clonotype showed up many times. V is TRBV7-2 and J is TRBJ2-7, with 11 bases that match TRBD2. Unmatched junction bases numbered 8, after V lost 5 bases and J lost 5 bases. Germline values: CDR1 SGHTA, CDR2 FQGNSA. The CDR3 has 15 residues. CDR3 bases: TGTGCCAGCAGCGCTATTAGCGGGAGGGCGGACGAGCAGTACTTC. This gives the protein CASSAISGRADEQYF. The whole variable domain, remainder taken from reference TRBV7-2 and TRBJ2-7, is GAGVSQSPSNKVTEKGKDVELRCDPISGHTALYWYRQSLGQGLEFLIYFQGNSAPDKSGLPSDRFSAERTGGSVSTLTIQRTQQEDSAVYLCASSAISGRADEQYFGPGTRLTVT.

This clonotype has at least ten counts. The chain recombines TRBV7-2 with TRBJ1-2, with 8 bases identical to TRBD1. CDR3 length: 16 residues. Germline CDR1 is SGHTA and CDR2 is FQGNSA. J gave up 2 bases and V 5 bases, and 10 bases lay outside the gene matches. CDR3 sequence reads: CASSLLPGTGNYGYTF. In nucleotides, the CDR3 is TGTGCCAGCAGCCTCCTTCCCGGGACAGGCAACTATGGCTACACCTTC.

A few counts support this clonotype. The chain recombines TRBV7-2 with TRBJ2-5; no clear D gene. Per the germline V gene, CDR1 is SGHTA and CDR2 is FQGNSA. The CDR3 is 14 residues long. The V and J ends lost 3 bases and 2 bases respectively, with 10 bases between them. The CDR3 here is CASSFQDGQETQYF. The DNA of the CDR3 is TGTGCCAGCAGCTTTCAGGACGGTCAAGAGACCCAGTACTTC.

This clonotype was seen ten or more times. The chain combines TRBV7-2 with TRBJ2-4, with unresolved D. V was pared by 0 bases and J by 7 bases, with 7 bases between. The length of the CDR3 is 13 residues. Per germline, CDR1 SGHTA and CDR2 FQGNSA. The CDR3 is CASSLASTNIQYF. CDR3 sequence (DNA): TGTGCCAGCAGCTTAGCAAGTACGAACATTCAGTACTTC.

The chain carries TRBV20-1 and TRBJ2-7; D gene unclear. Germline values: CDR1 DFQATT, CDR2 SNEGSKA (reference sequence). This CDR3 is built from 13 residues. V was pared by 4 bases and J by 2 bases, with 12 bases between. The CDR3: CSAIGSPPYEQYF. CDR3 sequence (DNA): TGCAGTGCTATCGGATCACCCCCCTACGAGCAGTACTTC.

The genes are TRBV7-9 and TRBJ2-1; 9 positions agree with TRBD1. The length of the CDR3 is 21 residues. Losses at the gene ends were 2 bases for V and 4 bases for J; bases not matched to a gene: 21. The V gene's germline CDR1 is SEHNR and CDR2 FQNEAQ (reference sequence). This chain's CDR3 is CASSLRGQGSTRPVVYNEQFF. The CDR3 nucleotides read TGTGCCAGCAGCTTAAGGGGACAGGGATCTACTAGACCCGTCGTGTACAATGAGCAGTTCTTC.

The CDR3 spells CASSSLADNEQFF. The CDR3 nucleotides are TGCGCCAGCAGCTCCCTTGCTGACAATGAGCAGTTCTTC. The genes are TRBV5-1 and TRBJ2-1; D not resolved. Trimming took 3 bases from V and 5 from J, leaving 9 bases between them. From germline, CDR1 is SGHRS and CDR2 YFSETQ. The length of the CDR3 is 13 residues.

CDR3 nucleotide sequence: TGCGCCAGCAGCTTTGGGGACGAAGGCGAAAAACTGTTTTTT. This codes for CASSFGDEGEKLFF. V usage is TRBV5-1 and J usage is TRBJ1-4; possibly TRBD1 for D (5 bases). Germline CDR1 and CDR2: SGHRS and YFSETQ. CDR3 length equals 14 residues. V dropped 2 bases and J dropped 8 bases, with 13 bases sitting between them.

Only one count was recorded for this clonotype. The chain recombines TRBV28 with TRBJ2-1; TRBD2 might be the D (6 bases). The CDR3 contains 14 residues. V lost 2 bases to trimming and J lost 6 bases, with 11 bases between them. Germline CDR1 MDHEN, CDR2 SYDVKM. The CDR3 DNA is TGTGCCAGCAGTTTAGGCGCGGGGCTCAATGAGCAGTTCTTC. Protein product: CASSLGAGLNEQFF. Combining the CDR3 with reference TRBV28 and TRBJ2-1 gives the whole variable domain DVKVTQSSRYLVKRTGEKVFLECVQDMDHENMFWYRQDPGLGLRLIYFSYDVKMKEKGDIPEGYSVSREKKERFSLILESASTNQTSMYLCASSLGAGLNEQFFGPGTRLTVL.

This chain joins TRBV7-2 and TRBJ2-2; D is unresolved. CDR3 length: 17 amino acids. V lost 1 base and J lost 0, with 12 bases in between. Germline CDR1 and CDR2: SGHTA and FQGNSA. The DNA for the CDR3 is TGTGCCAGCAGCTTAGTTAGGGTCTCGGCGAACACCGGGGAGCTGTTTTTT. It specifies CASSLVRVSANTGELFF.

This clonotype was seen at least ten times. V is TRBV7-2 and J is TRBJ2-5; 12 nucleotides agree with TRBD2. This CDR3 is built from 18 residues. Trimming took 5 bases from V and 5 from J; bases not matched to a gene: 15. Germline V gene data show CDR1 as SGHTA and CDR2 as FQGNSA. The CDR3 DNA is TGTGCCAGCAGCATATTTAAGACTAGCGGGAGTAAAATCGAGACCCAGTACTTC. It encodes CASSIFKTSGSKIETQYF. The complete variable domain, with remaining parts taken from reference TRBV7-2 and TRBJ2-5, reads GAGVSQSPSNKVTEKGKDVELRCDPISGHTALYWYRQSLGQGLEFLIYFQGNSAPDKSGLPSDRFSAERTGGSVSTLTIQRTQQEDSAVYLCASSIFKTSGSKIETQYFGPGTRLLVL.

The chain employs TRBV12-3 or TRBV12-4 and TRBJ1-5; the match to TRBD1 covers 10 bases. The CDR3 covers 14 residues. With V trimmed by 5 bases and J by 4 bases, 2 bases remained unmatched. CDR3 in DNA: TGTGCCAGCAGTCAGGGACAGGGGAATCAGCCCCAGCATTTT. It translates to CASSQGQGNQPQHF.

This clonotype was counted between two and nine times. The rearrangement links TRBV20-1 to TRBJ2-1; tentatively, D is TRBD2 (6 bases). Germline CDR1 is DFQATT and CDR2 is SNEGSKA (reference sequence). This CDR3 comprises 15 residues. V lost 6 bases and J lost 0, with 15 bases in between. Written as DNA, the CDR3 is TGCAGTGCGACAAAGCGGGTGAGCTCCTACAATGAGCAGTTCTTC. Protein: CSATKRVSSYNEQFF.

This clonotype appeared a few times. The chain couples TRBV7-2 to TRBJ1-2; 9 nucleotides match TRBD1. Per the germline V gene, CDR1 is SGHTA and CDR2 is FQGNSA. The V segment lost 5 bases and the J segment 5 bases; nucleotides outside the gene matches: 6. This CDR3 contains 14 residues. CDR3 region: CASSPSTGGYGYTF. The CDR3 DNA is TGTGCCAGCAGCCCATCGACAGGGGGGTATGGCTACACCTTC.

This chain joins TRBV29-1 and TRBJ1-2; no clear D gene. Per the germline V gene, CDR1 is SQVTM and CDR2 is ANQGSEA. CDR3 size: 12 residues. Trimming took off 7 bases at V and 4 bases at J, with 13 bases between the two ends. The CDR3 is CSAETGPYGYTF. CDR3 in DNA: TGCAGCGCCGAGACCGGGCCCTATGGCTACACCTTC.

The chain links TRBV29-1 to TRBJ2-7; possible D gene TRBD1, 5 bases. The germline V and J ends were trimmed by 7 bases and 4 bases, with 17 bases remaining between them. The length of the CDR3 is 13 residues. Germline CDR1 and CDR2: SQVTM and ANQGSEA. The CDR3 is CSACGRTLYEQYF. In DNA form, the CDR3 reads TGCAGCGCCTGTGGTCGGACATTATACGAGCAGTACTTC.

This rearrangement joins TRBV9 to TRBJ2-2, with D perhaps matching TRBD1 (6 bases). V shed 3 bases and J shed 4 bases, with 10 bases lying between them. Germline V CDR1 and CDR2: SGDLS, YYNGEE. The CDR3 spans 14 residues. In DNA, the CDR3 is TGTGCCAGCAGCGACAGGGTAGGCACCGGGGAGCTGTTTTTT. Translation gives CASSDRVGTGELFF.

This clonotype has ten or more counts. The genes are TRBV12-3 or TRBV12-4 and TRBJ2-1, with D possibly being TRBD2 (7 bases). The length of the CDR3 is 16 residues. Trimming left V 6 bases short and J 3 bases short, with 18 bases between. The CDR3 is CASSKGGTLVYNEQFF. The CDR3 DNA reads TGTGCCAGCAGCAAGGGGGGGACCCTGGTCTACAATGAGCAGTTCTTC.

The CDR3 loop is CATSELAGTQDEQFF. CDR3 bases: TGTGCCACCAGTGAACTAGCGGGAACTCAGGATGAGCAGTTCTTC. The rearrangement links TRBV24-1 to TRBJ2-1, with 10 bases fitting TRBD2. The CDR3 consists of 15 residues. Germline CDR1 is KGHDR and CDR2 is SFDVKD. J was trimmed by 8 bases and V by 4 bases; bases with no gene match: 7.

Only a few counts were recorded for this clonotype. The genes are TRBV20-1 and TRBJ1-4; D gene ambiguous. Germline lookup yields CDR1 DFQATT and CDR2 SNEGSKA (reference sequence). This CDR3 region has 14 residues. Between the trimmed V and J ends, which lost 3 bases and 0 bases, there was a span of 8 bases. The CDR3 nucleotides read TGCAGTGCTAGCAACACCACAACTAATGAAAAACTGTTTTTT. Translated, it gives CSASNTTTNEKLFF.

The chain uses TRBV19 and TRBJ2-2; no clear D gene. The CDR3 is 14 residues long. V was pared by 7 bases and J by 2 bases, with 11 bases between. Germline V gene lookup returns CDR1 LNHDA and CDR2 SQIVND (reference sequence). In DNA form, the CDR3 reads TGTGCCAGTAATCGGCGCCCAAACACCGGGGAGCTGTTTTTT. Protein sequence: CASNRRPNTGELFF.

The chain has TRBV28 and TRBJ2-2; D ambiguous. Per germline, CDR1 MDHEN and CDR2 SYDVKM. V lost 3 bases and J 5 bases, leaving 7 bases between the germline ends. This CDR3 is 13 amino acids long. In DNA, the CDR3 is TGTGCCAGCAGTTTGGCACTTACCGGGGAGCTGTTTTTT. Encoded protein: CASSLALTGELFF.

The rearrangement joins TRBV7-8 to TRBJ1-6; D remains unclear. CDR1 and CDR2 from the germline V gene are SGHVS and FQNEAQ. The CDR3 spans 13 residues. V was shortened by 4 bases and J by 4 bases, with 5 bases between the two germline ends. The CDR3 DNA sequence: TGTGCCAGCAGCTCCGTATATAATTCACCCCTCCACTTT. It specifies CASSSVYNSPLHF.

In its sample, this clonotype was seen a few times. The rearrangement uses TRBV10-3 and TRBJ1-4, with unresolved D. The CDR3 is made up of 11 amino acids. Trimming took off 3 bases at V and 8 bases at J, with 4 bases between the two ends. CDR1 and CDR2 from the germline V gene are ENHRY and SYGVKD. As DNA, the CDR3 is TGTGCCATCAGTGACAGGGAAAAACTGTTTTTT. As protein: CAISDREKLFF.

This clonotype was counted at least ten times. The chain links TRBV11-1 to TRBJ2-2, with D perhaps TRBD2 (5 bases). V was pared by 8 bases and J by 2 bases, with 12 bases between. Germline assignment: CDR1 SGHAT and CDR2 FQDESV (reference sequence). The CDR3 covers 14 residues. The CDR3 bases are TGTGCCAGCTTGGGCGGACTCAACACCGGGGAGCTGTTTTTT. Protein sequence: CASLGGLNTGELFF.